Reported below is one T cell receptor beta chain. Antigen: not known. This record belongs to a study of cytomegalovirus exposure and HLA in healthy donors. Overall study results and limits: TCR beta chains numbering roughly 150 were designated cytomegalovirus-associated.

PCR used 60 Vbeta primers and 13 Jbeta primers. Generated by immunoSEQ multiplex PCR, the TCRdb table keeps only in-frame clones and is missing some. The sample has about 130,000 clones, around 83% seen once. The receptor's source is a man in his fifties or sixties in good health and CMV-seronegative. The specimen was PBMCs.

Written as DNA, the CDR3 is TGTGCCAGCAGCTTAGCGTATAGGAGCTCCTATAATTCACCCCTCCACTTT. Amino acid sequence: CASSLAYRSSYNSPLHF. The chain joins TRBV7-8 to TRBJ1-6; no clear D gene. Trimming shortened V by 0 bases and J by 0 bases, and 9 bases separated the two germline ends. The CDR3 extends over 17 amino acids. Germline V gene data show CDR1 as SGHVS and CDR2 as FQNEAQ.